What follows are 14 T cell receptor beta chains derived from one specimen sequenced in a study of PD-1 blockade in classical Hodgkin lymphoma (dated by TCRdb to the early 2020s). The library relied on the immunoSEQ multiplex PCR assay. TCRdb mirrors the immuneACCESS table, restricted to in-frame sequences. Some clones are absent from its copies; in checked studies, under half trace to an unresolved V gene, and the reason for the others is unknown. This sample is represented by about 13,000 clones; about 82% of them were singletons. 25% of the sample is in the top ten clones. This specimen's time point label, interpreted: cycle 1 day 1 (C1D1), immediately before nivolumab initiation. Relapse after autologous stem cell transplantation had occurred in all trial patients, and cohorts A, B and C were distinguished by prior brentuximab vedotin exposure. This sample comprised peripheral blood mononuclear cells (PBMCs), obtained at baseline. All receptors derive from a human donor with classical Hodgkin lymphoma.

This clone was observed a few times. V and J are TRBV28 and TRBJ2-7; 7 positions agree with TRBD2. The length of the CDR3 is 16 residues. The V gene end was trimmed by 5 bases and the J gene end by 1 base; junction bases not matched to a gene: 11. CDR1 and CDR2 (germline): MDHEN, SYDVKM. The DNA for the CDR3 is TGTGCCAGCAGTCCGGCGGTGGGGGGGAGTTCCTACGAGCAGTACTTC. The encoded protein is CASSPAVGGSSYEQYF.

The chain recombines TRBV11-2 with TRBJ2-1; 14 bases map to TRBD2. There are 17 residues in the CDR3. Germline trimming cut 5 bases from V and 4 bases from J; bases unmatched to any gene: 7. Germline CDR1 and CDR2: SGHAT and FQNNGV. The CDR3 DNA is TGTGCCAGCAGCGCACGGACTAGCGGGGGGCAATACAATGAGCAGTTCTTC. Translation gives CASSARTSGGQYNEQFF.

The chain carries TRBV6-6 and TRBJ2-3; TRBD1 or TRBD2 may be the D gene (6 bases each). Germline loops: CDR1 MNHNY, CDR2 SVGAGI (reference sequence). The CDR3 contains 15 residues. Between the trimmed V and J ends, which lost 2 bases and 1 base, there was a span of 10 bases. CDR3 loop: CASSYVGGGTDTQYF. The CDR3 DNA reads as TGTGCCAGCAGTTACGTCGGGGGCGGCACAGATACGCAGTATTTT.

This chain joins TRBV29-1 and TRBJ1-1; 7 nucleotides line up with TRBD1. CDR3 length equals 15 residues. Germline V CDR1 and CDR2: SQVTM, ANQGSEA. V lost 5 bases, J lost 0 bases, and 9 bases stayed unmatched. The CDR3 spells CSVRINRGLNTEAFF. The CDR3 region has the DNA TGCAGCGTTCGAATAAACAGGGGTTTGAACACTGAAGCTTTCTTT.

The chain joins TRBV9 to TRBJ1-3; no definite D call. Trimming pared 4 bases from V and 5 bases from J, leaving 10 bases between. In germline, CDR1 is SGDLS, CDR2 YYNGEE. This CDR3 spans 13 amino acids. As DNA, the CDR3 is TGTGCCAGCAGCCTAGGGATGCGAAACACCATATATTTT. As protein: CASSLGMRNTIYF.

This clone was seen a single time. The chain combines TRBV13 with TRBJ2-1, with 13 bases matching TRBD2. The trim removed 5 bases at V and 5 bases at J, leaving 3 bases unmatched. The CDR3 totals 15 residues. CDR1 and CDR2 (germline): PRHDT, FYEKMQ (reference sequence). CDR3 sequence: CASSRTSGRDNEQFF. CDR3 nucleotide sequence: TGTGCCAGCAGCCGTACTAGCGGGAGGGACAATGAGCAGTTCTTC.

As to this clone: At one boundary the junction diverges from the germline segment, which might be a read error. This chain uses TRBV7-7 with TRBJ2-3, with D tentatively TRBD1 (5 bases). Germline assignment: CDR1 SSHAT and CDR2 FNYEAQ (reference sequence). This CDR3 spans 14 amino acids. Written as DNA, the CDR3 is TGTGCTAGCAGCTTAACAGGTCTCACAGATACGCAGTATTTT. Translating it yields CASSLTGLTDTQYF.

The chain employs TRBV7-9 and TRBJ1-6, with D uncertain. The CDR3 has 16 amino acids. Germline CDR1 and CDR2: SEHNR and FQNEAQ (reference sequence). V was shortened by 4 bases and J by 3 bases, with 13 bases between the two germline ends. The CDR3, as DNA: TGTGCCAGCAGCTCGGGTGCGGGGTTCTATAATTCACCCCTCCACTTT. Translation gives CASSSGAGFYNSPLHF. Supplemented by reference TRBV7-9 and TRBJ1-6, the full variable domain reads DTGVSQNPRHKITKRGQNVTFRCDPISEHNRLYWYRQTLGQGPEFLTYFQNEAQLEKSRLLSDRFSAERPKGSFSTLEIQRTEQGDSAMYLCASSSGAGFYNSPLHFGNGTRLTVT.

The rearrangement uses TRBV10-3 and TRBJ2-1, with D possibly TRBD1 on 6 matching bases. V lost 5 bases and J lost 0, with 17 bases in between. CDR1 is ENHRY and CDR2 is SYGVKD in the germline V gene. The CDR3 has 17 residues. CDR3 DNA sequence: TGTGCCATCAGTTCTGGTAAAGGGGGAAGCTCCTACAATGAGCAGTTCTTC. The encoded protein is CAISSGKGGSSYNEQFF.

This clone came up a few times. The chain carries TRBV30 and TRBJ2-5; TRBD1 is a possible D gene (5 bases). The V and J ends lost 5 bases and 0 bases respectively, with 10 bases between them. The CDR3 extends over 13 amino acids. CDR1 and CDR2 from the germline V gene are GTSNPN and SVGIG (reference sequence). This chain's CDR3 is CAWEAGYQETQYF. DNA of the CDR3: TGTGCCTGGGAGGCAGGGTACCAAGAGACCCAGTACTTC.

This clone has a single count. The chain links TRBV28 to TRBJ2-7, with 7 bases fitting TRBD2. Germline CDR1 reads MDHEN; CDR2 reads SYDVKM. The length of the CDR3 is 13 residues. The ends lost 3 bases at V and 4 bases at J; junction bases unmatched: 3. Here the CDR3 reads CASSLERGYEQYV. Here the CDR3 DNA reads TGTGCCAGCAGTTTGGAGCGGGGATACGAGCAGTACGTC.

This chain links TRBV2 with TRBJ2-5; 13 bases fit TRBD2. The J segment lost 2 bases and the V segment lost 5 bases, leaving 5 bases of the junction unmatched. There are 16 residues in the CDR3. From germline, CDR1 is SNHLY and CDR2 FYNNEI. The CDR3 region has the DNA TGTGCCAGCAGTCAGTCGACTAGCGGGGGGCAAGAGACCCAGTACTTC. Encoded protein: CASSQSTSGGQETQYF.

J is TRBJ2-2 and V is TRBV7-6; D gene unclear. CDR1 and CDR2 from the germline V gene are SGHVS and FNYEAQ. Trimming pared 2 bases from V and 0 bases from J, leaving 16 bases between. The CDR3 runs 18 residues. The chain's CDR3 is CASSLIRHPLANTGELFF. CDR3 DNA sequence: TGTGCCAGCAGCTTAATCCGCCACCCCCTTGCGAACACCGGGGAGCTGTTTTTT. Supplemented by reference TRBV7-6 and TRBJ2-2, the full variable domain reads GAGVSQSPRYKVTKRGQDVALRCDPISGHVSLYWYRQALGQGPEFLTYFNYEAQQDKSGLPNDRFSAERPEGSISTLTIQRTEQRDSAMYRCASSLIRHPLANTGELFFGEGSRLTVL.

The table lists this clone with a count of one. CDR3 in amino acids: CASSSGQHNSPLHF. As DNA, the CDR3 is TGTGCCAGCAGCTCGGGACAGCATAATTCACCCCTCCACTTT. The chain recombines TRBV7-9 with TRBJ1-6; 7 nucleotides align to TRBD1. Germline CDR1 SEHNR, CDR2 FQNEAQ (reference sequence). V trimming: 4 bases; J trimming: 5 bases; junction bases outside the gene matches: 2. This CDR3 spans 14 amino acids.